One sample yielded the 17 T cell receptor beta chains listed below, sequenced in a study of blood T cell repertoires in COVID-19. Some clones are missing from TCRdb's copy, which holds only in-frame ones; the method was immunoSEQ multiplex PCR. The sample includes about 97,000 clones, more than 70% seen only once; the top ten take around a tenth. The source material was peripheral blood. These receptors all come from a woman in her 30s with acute or convalescent COVID-19.

This clone was observed once. The chain uses TRBV2 and TRBJ2-7; D unclear. With 1 base removed from V and 6 bases from J, the gap between germline ends came to 10 bases. CDR1 and CDR2 (germline): SNHLY, FYNNEI. CDR3 size: 13 residues. The CDR3 DNA reads as TGTGCCAGCAGTGAAGTGCAGTCCCTCGAGCAGTACTTC. Its protein is CASSEVQSLEQYF.

The genes are TRBV18 and TRBJ1-4; no definite D call. CDR3 length equals 15 residues. Germline V gene sequence: CDR1 KGHSH, CDR2 LQKENI. The ends were cut back, 6 bases at V and 3 bases at J, with 14 bases in the middle. The CDR3 reads CASSPRIFPNEKLFF. CDR3 DNA sequence: TGTGCCAGCTCCCCGCGAATTTTTCCTAATGAAAAACTGTTTTTT.

The gene calls are TRBV28 and TRBJ1-3; perhaps TRBD1 as D (5 bases). This CDR3 has 12 amino acids. Germline loops: CDR1 MDHEN, CDR2 SYDVKM. Trimming shortened V by 8 bases and J by 4 bases, and 9 bases separated the two germline ends. CDR3 sequence: CASGGLGNTIYF. The CDR3 bases are TGTGCCAGCGGGGGGTTGGGAAACACCATATATTTT.

V gene TRBV5-1 combines with J gene TRBJ2-2; 7 bases are shared with TRBD1. Losses at the gene ends were 3 bases for V and 3 bases for J; bases not matched to a gene: 5. This CDR3 region has 15 residues. Germline CDR1 and CDR2: SGHRS and YFSETQ. DNA for the CDR3: TGCGCCAGCAGCTCGACAGGGTTGGACACCGGGGAGCTGTTTTTT. This sequence encodes CASSSTGLDTGELFF.

This chain links TRBV5-1 with TRBJ1-3; TRBD1 might be the D (5 bases). The germline CDR1 and CDR2 sequences are SGHRS and YFSETQ. CDR3 length: 17 amino acids. V was pared by 0 bases and J by 0 bases, with 13 bases between. The DNA for the CDR3 is TGCGCCAGCAGCTTGGCCGCGGGGGATTACTCTGGAAACACCATATATTTT. Protein sequence: CASSLAAGDYSGNTIYF. Together with reference TRBV5-1 and TRBJ1-3, the CDR3 gives the full variable domain: KAGVTQTPRYLIKTRGQQVTLSCSPISGHRSVSWYQQTPGQGLQFLFEYFSETQRNKGNFPGRFSGRQFSNSRSEMNVSTLELGDSALYLCASSLAAGDYSGNTIYFGEGSWLTVV.

The CDR3 nucleotides read TGTGCCAGCAGTCCCTTTCAGGGGGTAGGGCAGCCCCAGCATTTT. It codes for CASSPFQGVGQPQHF. This chain uses TRBV2 with TRBJ1-5, with TRBD1 identical over 7 bases. From germline, CDR1 is SNHLY and CDR2 FYNNEI. The trim removed 5 bases at V and 7 bases at J, leaving 11 bases unmatched. The CDR3 totals 15 residues. The variable domain in full, completed from reference TRBV2 and TRBJ1-5, reads EPEVTQTPSHQVTQMGQEVILRCVPISNHLYFYWYRQILGQKVEFLVSFYNNEISEKSEIFDDQFSVERPDGSNFTLKIRSTKLEDSAMYFCASSPFQGVGQPQHFGDGTRLSIL.

The rearrangement joins TRBV12-3 or TRBV12-4 to TRBJ1-6, with no clear D. CDR3 length: 12 amino acids. V lost 1 base to trimming and J lost 9 bases, with 4 bases between them. The CDR3 DNA follows: TGTGCCAGCAGTTTAGGTAGTTCACCCCTCCACTTT. Amino acid sequence: CASSLGSSPLHF.

The gene calls are TRBV29-1 and TRBJ1-5, with 9 positions matching TRBD1. The CDR3 consists of 14 residues. Germline CDR1 reads SQVTM; CDR2 reads ANQGSEA. After removal of 4 bases from V and 5 bases from J, the junction contained 6 bases not matched to a gene. The CDR3 sequence: CSVAGTGTDQPQHF. The CDR3 bases are TGCAGCGTTGCGGGGACAGGGACCGATCAGCCCCAGCATTTT. Based on the CDR3 plus reference TRBV29-1 and TRBJ1-5, the full variable domain is SAVISQKPSRDICQRGTSLTIQCQVDSQVTMMFWYRQQPGQSLTLIATANQGSEATYESGFVIDKFPISRPNLTFSTLTVSNMSPEDSSIYLCSVAGTGTDQPQHFGDGTRLSIL.

The rearrangement links TRBV2 to TRBJ2-7, with 11 nucleotides matching TRBD1. Germline V CDR1 and CDR2: SNHLY, FYNNEI. The CDR3 is 14 residues long. The junction had 9 bases not matched to a gene; V was cut back by 8 bases and J by 6 bases. CDR3 sequence reads: CASGGWTGGLEQYF. CDR3 coding DNA: TGTGCCAGCGGAGGCTGGACAGGGGGCCTCGAGCAGTACTTC.

The chain combines TRBV21-1 with TRBJ1-5; TRBD1, the table's D call, lacks a check against the DNA. TRBV21-1 is an annotated pseudogene. CDR3 length: 14 residues. CDR3 nucleotide sequence: TGTGCCACCAGCGGAAGATACAGGGATCAGCCCCAGCATTTT. Protein sequence: CATSGRYRDQPQHF.

The chain links TRBV5-1 to TRBJ1-2, with TRBD1 identical over 8 bases. CDR3 length: 14 amino acids. The junction had 4 bases not matched to a gene; V was cut back by 0 bases and J by 6 bases. CDR1 and CDR2 from the germline V gene are SGHRS and YFSETQ. CDR3 coding DNA: TGCGCCAGCAGCTTGGGACAGGGGAGGAATGGCTACACCTTC. This translates into CASSLGQGRNGYTF.

This clone came up once. The chain carries TRBV15 and TRBJ2-7, with a weak D call TRBD1 (5 bases). The CDR3 extends over 16 amino acids. Germline V gives CDR1 LNHNV, CDR2 YYDKDF (reference sequence). V shed 1 base and J shed 4 bases, with 17 bases lying between them. The CDR3 region is CATSRGPGQGVYEQYF. The DNA for the CDR3 is TGTGCCACCAGCAGAGGTCCCGGGCAGGGTGTGTACGAGCAGTACTTC.

The J gene is TRBJ2-1, the V gene TRBV7-3; 11 bases are shared with TRBD2. In germline, CDR1 is SGHTA, CDR2 FQGTGA. The ends lost 5 bases at V and 4 bases at J; junction bases unmatched: 4. This CDR3 spans 15 amino acids. The CDR3 is CASSPSSGGYNEQFF. CDR3 nucleotides: TGTGCCAGCAGCCCTTCTAGCGGGGGGTACAATGAGCAGTTCTTC.

This sequence joins TRBV19 and TRBJ1-5; TRBD1 agrees at 7 bases. CDR3 length: 16 residues. V lost 6 bases, J lost 4 bases, and 12 bases stayed unmatched. Germline CDR1 is LNHDA and CDR2 is SQIVND (reference sequence). CDR3 sequence: CASRRRTGEENQPQHF. The CDR3 DNA sequence: TGTGCCAGTAGGCGTCGTACAGGGGAAGAGAATCAGCCCCAGCATTTT.

The gene calls are TRBV13 and TRBJ2-3; 7 bases line up with TRBD2. V was clipped by 4 bases and J by 4 bases; unmatched bases: 14. The germline V gene has CDR1 PRHDT and CDR2 FYEKMQ (reference sequence). The CDR3 contains 17 residues. DNA for the CDR3: TGTGCCAGCAGCTCATGGGAGGGAACTAGAGGGGCAGATACGCAGTATTTT. It specifies CASSSWEGTRGADTQYF.

The CDR3 DNA sequence: TGTGCCAGCAGTTACCCAGCGGGGGGGGTCGATGAGCAGTTCTTC. It is translated as CASSYPAGGVDEQFF. The J gene is TRBJ2-1, the V gene TRBV6-5; TRBD2 matches 10 bases. Germline lookup yields CDR1 MNHEY and CDR2 SVGAGI. This CDR3 is 15 amino acids long. Trimming at V came to 2 bases and at J to 8 bases, leaving 6 bases not matched to a gene.

The chain is built from TRBV15 and TRBJ2-1; 12 nucleotides line up with TRBD1. This CDR3 is 16 amino acids long. Germline CDR1 and CDR2: LNHNV and YYDKDF (reference sequence). V dropped 1 base and J dropped 9; count of bases not matched to a gene: 7. Written as DNA, the CDR3 is TGTGCCACCAGCAGAGGCGGGACAGGGGGCTTGGGTGAGCAGTTCTTC. Translation: CATSRGGTGGLGEQFF.